This T cell receptor beta chain was profiled in a study of blood T cell repertoires in COVID-19. For recovered donors of Cohort 3, there were two negative PCRs, clearance, or symptom resolution. Germline CDR1 reads SQVTM; CDR2 reads ANQGSEA. V was cut by 6 bases and J by 5 bases, with 13 bases left in between. The CDR3 runs to 12 residues. Using immunoSEQ multiplex PCR, the repertoire was profiled, and TCRdb retains in-frame clones only, with some absent. The sample carries over 250,000 clones, roughly 87% recorded once. This sequence originates from a woman aged 18-35 years who had recovered from COVID-19. Material for sequencing was PBMCs or T cells enriched from blood (not recorded which). The chain couples TRBV29-1 to TRBJ2-5; no clear D. CDR3 in amino acids: CSVQLARETQYF. The CDR3 bases are TGCAGCGTCCAACTTGCCCGGGAGACCCAGTACTTC.